This paragraph reports one TCR beta chain. The data stem from a study of cytomegalovirus exposure and HLA in healthy donors. In the PCR, 60 Vbeta and 13 Jbeta primers were used. Method: immunoSEQ multiplex PCR; TCRdb's copy keeps in-frame clones and lacks some. The sample lists 150,000 to 200,000 clones; around 79% were seen once. After removal of 0 bases from V and 5 bases from J, the junction contained 9 bases not matched to a gene. The germline CDR1 and CDR2 sequences are SGHDT and YYEEEE. The CDR3 contains 16 residues. The specimen was PBMCs. This sequence originates from a woman aged 40 to 50 in good health and CMV-seropositive. The chain links TRBV5-6 to TRBJ1-1; 8 bases fit TRBD1. The CDR3 sequence: CASSLGTGWEKTEAFF. The CDR3 DNA follows: TGTGCCAGCAGCTTGGGGACAGGGTGGGAAAAAACTGAAGCTTTCTTT.